The clone carrying this T cell receptor beta chain has a handful of counts. Antigen: not known. The germline V gene has CDR1 DFQATT and CDR2 SNEGSKA (reference sequence). V shed 3 bases and J 7 bases; nucleotides not matched to a gene: 11. This CDR3 comprises 15 residues. The data belong to a study of T-cell memory formation after mild COVID-19. Whole-study results and caveats: The second-wave clones peaking on day 37 were not confirmed as SARS-CoV-2-specific.

The 5'RACE method, run with constant-segment primers, produced TCR alpha and TCR beta cDNA libraries (carrying sample barcodes and UMIs). One entry per CDR3 protein results from TCRdb running MiXCR on the 5' RACE reads. This sample has 470,000 or so distinct CDR3 sequences, with around a sixth found just once. Sequences were obtained from PBMCs or a T cell subset sorted from them (not recorded which). This rearrangement joins TRBV20-1 to TRBJ1-4; 7 bases align to TRBD1. The clonotype comes from an adult woman who had mild COVID-19 (a few samples of this study predate the infection). Cell type and time point are not known. The CDR3 DNA is TGCAGTGCTAGGAACGGGAGACAGGGATTTGAAAAACTGTTTTTT. Amino acids: CSARNGRQGFEKLFF.